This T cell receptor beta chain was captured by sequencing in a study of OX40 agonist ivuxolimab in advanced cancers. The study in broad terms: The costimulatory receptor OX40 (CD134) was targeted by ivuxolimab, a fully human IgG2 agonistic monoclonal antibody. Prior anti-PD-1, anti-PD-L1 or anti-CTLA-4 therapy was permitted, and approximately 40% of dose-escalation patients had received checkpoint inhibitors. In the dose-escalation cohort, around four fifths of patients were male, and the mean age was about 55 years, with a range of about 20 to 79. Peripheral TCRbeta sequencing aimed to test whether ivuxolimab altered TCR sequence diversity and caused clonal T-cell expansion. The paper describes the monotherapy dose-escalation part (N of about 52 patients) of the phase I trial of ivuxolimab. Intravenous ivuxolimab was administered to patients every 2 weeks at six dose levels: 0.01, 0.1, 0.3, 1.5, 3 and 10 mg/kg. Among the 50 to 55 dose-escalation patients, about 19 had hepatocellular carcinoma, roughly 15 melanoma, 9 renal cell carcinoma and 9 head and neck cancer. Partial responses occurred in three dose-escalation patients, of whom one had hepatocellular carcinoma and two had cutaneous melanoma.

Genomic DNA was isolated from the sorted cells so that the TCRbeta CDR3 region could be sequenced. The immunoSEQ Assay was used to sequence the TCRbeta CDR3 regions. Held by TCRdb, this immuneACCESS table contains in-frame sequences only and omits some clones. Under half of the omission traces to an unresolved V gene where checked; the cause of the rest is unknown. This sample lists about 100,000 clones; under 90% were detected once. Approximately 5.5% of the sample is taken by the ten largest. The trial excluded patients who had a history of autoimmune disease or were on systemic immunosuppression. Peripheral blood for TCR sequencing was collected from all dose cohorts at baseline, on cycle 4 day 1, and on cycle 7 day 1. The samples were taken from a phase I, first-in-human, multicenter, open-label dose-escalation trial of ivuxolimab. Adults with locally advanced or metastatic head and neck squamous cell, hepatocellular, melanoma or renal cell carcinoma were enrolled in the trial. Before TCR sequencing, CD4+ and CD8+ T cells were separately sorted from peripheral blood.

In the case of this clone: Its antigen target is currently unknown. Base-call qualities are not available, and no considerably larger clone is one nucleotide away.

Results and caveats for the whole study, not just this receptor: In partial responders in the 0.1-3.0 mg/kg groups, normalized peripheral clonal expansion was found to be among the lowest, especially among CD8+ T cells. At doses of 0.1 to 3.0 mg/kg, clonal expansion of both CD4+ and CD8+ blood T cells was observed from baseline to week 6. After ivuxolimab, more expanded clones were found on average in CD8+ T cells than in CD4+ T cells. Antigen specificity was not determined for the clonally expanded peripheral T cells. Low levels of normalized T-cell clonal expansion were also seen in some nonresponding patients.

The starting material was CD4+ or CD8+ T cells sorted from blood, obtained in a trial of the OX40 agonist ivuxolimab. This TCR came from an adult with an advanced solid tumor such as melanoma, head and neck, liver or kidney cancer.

The nucleotide sequence is given as TGTGCCAGCAGCGTAGATGACCCCTACGAGCAGTACTTC. It codes for CASSVDDPYEQYF. This chain is built from TRBV9 and TRBJ2-5, with the D gene uncertain. Near its end, the DNA agrees better with TRBJ2-7, so the J call may be wrong. The CDR3 numbers 13 residues from cysteine through phenylalanine. The kept DNA is CDR3 alone, 39 bases in frame from the first base. Sequences SGDLS (CDR1) and YYNGEE (CDR2) are obtained from the germline V gene.